The 29 T cell receptor beta chains presented below share a single source sample, sequenced in a study of CD8+CD57+ T cells in acquired aplastic anemia. Researchers used genomic DNA as the template to profile TCR beta VDJ and CDR3. Using its own MiXCR run on the reads, TCRdb lists one record per CDR3 protein. The sample records about 270,000 distinct CDR3 sequences, around 60% being singletons. The sequencing input was sorted CD4+, CD8+, or CD8+CD57+ T cells (not recorded which) from PBMCs. The receptor source for this set is a human donor with severe aplastic anemia or a healthy control (not recorded which).

This clonotype appeared a few times. The V and J genes are TRBV10-3 and TRBJ2-7; D is unclear. With 6 bases removed from V and 2 bases from J, the gap between germline ends came to 11 bases. There are 13 residues in the CDR3. Germline V gives CDR1 ENHRY, CDR2 SYGVKD. Here the CDR3 reads CAISFGGTYEQYF. The DNA of the CDR3 is TGTGCCATCAGCTTTGGCGGAACCTACGAGCAGTACTTC.

This clonotype was seen repeatedly, ten times or more. The gene calls are TRBV5-8 and TRBJ1-1; D is possibly TRBD1 (5 bases). Germline lookup yields CDR1 SGHTS and CDR2 YDEGEE. Deletions cut 0 bases from V and 1 base from J, with 10 bases between. CDR3 length equals 15 residues. The CDR3 loop is CASSLAIQGNTEAFF. CDR3 coding DNA: TGTGCCAGCAGCTTGGCAATCCAGGGGAACACTGAAGCTTTCTTT. The entire variable domain, with the rest obtained from reference TRBV5-8 and TRBJ1-1, is as follows: EAGVTQSPTHLIKTRGQQATLRCSPISGHTSVYWYQQALGLGLQFLLWYDEGEERNRGNFPPRFSGRQFPNYSSELNVNALELEDSALYLCASSLAIQGNTEAFFGQGTRLTVV.

The rearrangement joins TRBV14 to TRBJ2-7, with D possibly being TRBD2 (5 bases). There are 12 residues in the CDR3. Trimming took off 2 bases at V and 7 bases at J, with 9 bases between the two ends. Germline loops: CDR1 SGHDN, CDR2 FVKESK. CDR3 DNA sequence: TGTGCCAGCAGCCAATTGAAGCGGGAGCAGTACTTC. Protein product: CASSQLKREQYF.

The chain couples TRBV20-1 to TRBJ2-1, with 12 bases matching TRBD2. CDR3 size: 14 residues. V shed 6 bases and J 9 bases; nucleotides not matched to a gene: 9. The germline CDR1 and CDR2 sequences are DFQATT and SNEGSKA (reference sequence). This CDR3 reads CSARLAGARREQFF. The DNA for the CDR3 is TGCAGTGCCAGACTAGCGGGGGCTCGGCGTGAGCAGTTCTTC.

This clonotype was recorded a few times. V gene TRBV20-1 combines with J gene TRBJ2-3; 9 bases line up with TRBD2. V gave up 6 bases and J gave up 11 bases; unmatched junction bases: 15. CDR1 is DFQATT and CDR2 is SNEGSKA in the germline V gene (reference sequence). This CDR3 region has 14 residues. CDR3 in amino acids: CSAPRGGVDNEQYF. CDR3 bases: TGCAGTGCACCGCGGGGGGGCGTTGACAATGAGCAGTATTTT.

This clonotype has a handful of counts. The chain has TRBV19 and TRBJ1-1; D unresolved. Trimming shortened V by 5 bases and J by 8 bases, and 12 bases separated the two germline ends. CDR1 is LNHDA, CDR2 SQIVND, per germline (reference sequence). The CDR3 extends over 12 amino acids. Here the CDR3 reads CASSPRMGEAFF. CDR3 in DNA: TGTGCCAGTAGTCCTCGCATGGGGGAAGCTTTCTTT.

The sample holds many counts of this clonotype. The V and J genes are TRBV10-3 and TRBJ2-3; 16 bases agree with TRBD2. CDR1 is ENHRY and CDR2 is SYGVKD in the germline V gene. V trimming: 3 bases; J trimming: 0 bases; junction bases outside the gene matches: 12. The CDR3 runs 21 residues. Written as DNA, the CDR3 is TGTGCCATCAGTGACTCCGGGACTAGCGGGGGGGGCGTGCTTAGCACAGATACGCAGTATTTT. Encoded protein: CAISDSGTSGGGVLSTDTQYF.

The chain uses TRBV4-2 and TRBJ2-2, with unresolved D. With 5 bases removed from V and 5 bases from J, the gap between germline ends came to 15 bases. Germline V gives CDR1 LGHNA, CDR2 YNFKEQ. The CDR3 is 15 residues long. CDR3 region: CASSFSPSRTGELFF. The CDR3 DNA sequence: TGTGCCAGCAGCTTCAGCCCCTCTCGGACCGGGGAGCTGTTTTTT.

The gene calls are TRBV20-1 and TRBJ1-1; D gene uncertain. CDR3 length: 14 amino acids. Trimming removed 2 bases from V and 2 bases from J, with 12 bases in between. Germline assignment: CDR1 DFQATT and CDR2 SNEGSKA (reference sequence). Here the CDR3 DNA reads TGCAGTGCTAGACCCCCAGATCGAAACACTGAAGCTTTCTTT. Translation: CSARPPDRNTEAFF.

The gene calls are TRBV24-1 and TRBJ2-2, with TRBD1 matching 7 bases. Trimming removed 4 bases from V and 7 bases from J; junction bases left unmatched: 8. The germline CDR1 and CDR2 sequences are KGHDR and SFDVKD. The length of the CDR3 is 15 residues. CDR3: CATSDPGQSHGELFF. The DNA for the CDR3 is TGTGCCACCAGTGACCCGGGACAGTCCCACGGGGAGCTGTTTTTT.

This clonotype was seen repeatedly, ten times or more. V is TRBV6-1 and J is TRBJ1-4; 7 bases agree with TRBD1. The CDR3 is 16 residues long. CDR1 and CDR2 from the germline V gene are MNHNS and SASEGT. V trimming: 7 bases; J trimming: 4 bases; junction bases outside the gene matches: 12. The CDR3 sequence: CASKTFRDSSNEKLFF. In DNA form, the CDR3 reads TGTGCCAGCAAGACTTTCCGGGACAGCAGTAATGAAAAACTGTTTTTT.

The genes are TRBV24-1 and TRBJ2-3; 10 nucleotides agree with TRBD2. This CDR3 comprises 17 residues. CDR1 is KGHDR and CDR2 is SFDVKD in the germline V gene. V lost 2 bases and J lost 0; bases outside the gene matches: 4. The CDR3 is CATSDWWTSGSTDTQYF. The CDR3 DNA reads as TGTGCCACCAGTGATTGGTGGACTAGCGGAAGCACAGATACGCAGTATTTT.

In regard to this clonotype: One end of the junction is discordant with germline, which a read error may explain. The chain joins TRBV9 to TRBJ2-3, with 10 bases aligning to TRBD2. This CDR3 has 16 amino acids. Germline V gene data show CDR1 as SGDLS and CDR2 as YYNGEE. The CDR3 DNA reads as TGTGCCAGCAGACAACGTCTAGCGGGGGCCCCAGATGCGCAGTATTTT. Encoded protein: CASRQRLAGAPDAQYF.

This rearrangement joins TRBV29-1 to TRBJ1-1; tentatively, D is TRBD1 (6 bases). Germline-derived CDR1 and CDR2 are SQVTM and ANQGSEA. This CDR3 spans 13 amino acids. This CDR3 reads CVGYGGRGTEAFF. In nucleotides, the CDR3 is TGCGTCGGATACGGGGGCCGGGGCACTGAAGCTTTCTTT.

The V and J genes are TRBV4-1 and TRBJ2-4; 9 bases map to TRBD2. The germline gives CDR1 MGHRA, CDR2 YSYEKL. V gave up 2 bases and J gave up 6 bases; unmatched junction bases: 8. The CDR3 loop spans 16 amino acids. As DNA, the CDR3 is TGCGCCAGCAGCCAACCAACAGCGGGGGGAGGAAACATTCAGTACTTC. Translation: CASSQPTAGGGNIQYF.

This clonotype has a single count. The DNA for the CDR3 is TGTGCCAGCAGTTTCCCTAGCGGGGGAACCGGGGAGCTGTTTTTT. Amino acids: CASSFPSGGTGELFF. This chain joins TRBV12-3 or TRBV12-4 and TRBJ2-2; 10 positions agree with TRBD2. The CDR3 runs to 15 residues. The trim removed 3 bases at V and 5 bases at J, leaving 3 bases unmatched.

This chain joins TRBV5-1 and TRBJ1-4; D is unclear. Trimming pared 2 bases from V and 6 bases from J, leaving 11 bases between. Germline loops: CDR1 SGHRS, CDR2 YFSETQ. The length of the CDR3 is 14 residues. The CDR3 here is CASSLIPADEKLFF. The CDR3 nucleotides are TGCGCCAGCAGCTTAATTCCGGCCGATGAAAAACTGTTTTTT. Full variable domain (missing parts from reference TRBV5-1 and TRBJ1-4): KAGVTQTPRYLIKTRGQQVTLSCSPISGHRSVSWYQQTPGQGLQFLFEYFSETQRNKGNFPGRFSGRQFSNSRSEMNVSTLELGDSALYLCASSLIPADEKLFFGSGTQLSVL.

This clonotype was counted many times. The V call is TRBV20-1, the J call TRBJ2-1, with unresolved D. The CDR3 has 13 residues. Between the trimmed V and J ends, which lost 5 bases and 5 bases, there was a span of 13 bases. Germline V gene lookup returns CDR1 DFQATT and CDR2 SNEGSKA (reference sequence). CDR3 loop: CSAFDFLNNEQFF. The CDR3 DNA is TGCAGTGCTTTCGACTTCCTCAACAATGAGCAGTTCTTC.

The chain combines TRBV2 with TRBJ1-5, with 8 bases that match TRBD1. V gave up 5 bases and J gave up 0 bases; unmatched junction bases: 6. The CDR3 is 16 residues long. Germline CDR1 is SNHLY and CDR2 is FYNNEI. CDR3 region: CASSWTGPDSNQPQHF. CDR3 bases: TGTGCCAGCAGTTGGACAGGGCCGGATAGCAATCAGCCCCAGCATTTT.

This chain uses TRBV7-8 with TRBJ1-3, with D unclear. The germline V and J ends were trimmed by 4 bases and 4 bases, with 14 bases remaining between them. The CDR3 is made up of 15 amino acids. Germline V gives CDR1 SGHVS, CDR2 FQNEAQ. The DNA of the CDR3 is TGTGCCAGCAGCTCCCCCGACGAGTACGGAAACACCATATATTTT. It codes for CASSSPDEYGNTIYF.

The V call is TRBV10-3, the J call TRBJ2-1, with D unresolved. From germline, CDR1 is ENHRY and CDR2 SYGVKD. The V gene lost 4 bases and the J gene lost 10 bases, with 14 bases spanning the gap. This CDR3 has 13 residues. The CDR3 sequence: CAISGSTVGEQFF. The DNA of the CDR3 is TGTGCCATCAGTGGATCGACGGTCGGAGAGCAGTTCTTC.

This clonotype was seen only a few times. This sequence joins TRBV7-9 and TRBJ2-3, with D tentatively TRBD1 (6 bases). The CDR3 covers 16 residues. Germline values: CDR1 SEHNR, CDR2 FQNEAQ (reference sequence). The V and J ends lost 4 bases and 2 bases respectively, with 16 bases between them. The CDR3 bases are TGTGCCAGCAGCTCCTTGGGGGCAGGAACCACAGATACGCAGTATTTT. This encodes CASSSLGAGTTDTQYF.

This chain joins TRBV15 and TRBJ2-7; 9 bases match TRBD1. Germline trimming cut 5 bases from V and 6 bases from J; bases unmatched to any gene: 5. Germline V gene sequence: CDR1 LNHNV, CDR2 YYDKDF (reference sequence). The CDR3 consists of 13 residues. This chain's CDR3 is CATSGTGGTEQYF. The CDR3 DNA reads TGTGCCACCAGCGGAACAGGGGGCACCGAGCAGTACTTC. Full variable domain (remainder filled in from reference TRBV15 and TRBJ2-7): DAMVIQNPRYQVTQFGKPVTLSCSQTLNHNVMYWYQQKSSQAPKLLFHYYDKDFNNEADTPDNFQSRRPNTSFCFLDIRSPGLGDTAMYLCATSGTGGTEQYFGPGTRLTVT.

This chain connects TRBV19 to TRBJ2-7, with 9 bases identical to TRBD1. This CDR3 has 19 amino acids. Germline V gene sequence: CDR1 LNHDA, CDR2 SQIVND (reference sequence). J lost 2 bases, V lost 7 bases, and 21 bases had no gene match. The CDR3 loop reads CASTRGTGRPSLIPYEQYF. The CDR3 bases are TGTGCCAGTACCCGCGGGACAGGGCGCCCCAGTTTGATCCCCTACGAGCAGTACTTC. The full variable domain, its missing parts supplied by reference TRBV19 and TRBJ2-7, is DGGITQSPKYLFRKEGQNVTLSCEQNLNHDAMYWYRQDPGQGLRLIYYSQIVNDFQKGDIAEGYSVSREKKESFPLTVTSAQKNPTAFYLCASTRGTGRPSLIPYEQYFGPGTRLTVT.

This clonotype appeared a few times. The genes are TRBV7-6 and TRBJ2-5, with D perhaps TRBD2 (6 bases). CDR1 is SGHVS and CDR2 is FNYEAQ in the germline V gene. CDR3 size: 14 residues. Trimming shortened V by 2 bases and J by 3 bases, and 10 bases separated the two germline ends. The CDR3 region is CASSLRASEETQYF. The CDR3 nucleotides read TGTGCCAGCAGCTTACGGGCTAGCGAAGAGACCCAGTACTTC.

As concerns this clonotype: One end of the junction is discordant with germline, which a read error may explain. The rearrangement joins TRBV7-2 to TRBJ2-7, with D perhaps matching TRBD1 or TRBD2 (7 bases each). This CDR3 comprises 14 residues. CDR1 is SGHTA and CDR2 is FQGNSA in the germline V gene. The CDR3 coding sequence is TGTGCCAGCAGGTTAGACAGGGAGGGAAACGAGCAGTACTTC. It codes for CASRLDREGNEQYF.

This chain joins TRBV19 and TRBJ1-4; D uncertain. Trimming shortened V by 5 bases and J by 5 bases, and 12 bases separated the two germline ends. The CDR3 extends over 14 amino acids. CDR1 is LNHDA, CDR2 SQIVND, per germline (reference sequence). The CDR3: CASSPSDANEKLFF. CDR3 nucleotide sequence: TGTGCCAGTAGTCCTTCTGATGCCAATGAAAAACTGTTTTTT.

This clonotype was counted once. The rearrangement joins TRBV24-1 to TRBJ2-3, with 10 bases identical to TRBD2. Per the germline V gene, CDR1 is KGHDR and CDR2 is SFDVKD. CDR3 size: 15 residues. V trimming: 9 bases; J trimming: 2 bases; junction bases outside the gene matches: 7. CDR3 in amino acids: CATGSSGSPTDTQYF. The CDR3 DNA reads as TGTGCCACCGGATCTAGCGGGAGCCCCACAGATACGCAGTATTTT.

Ten or more counts support this clonotype. The J gene is TRBJ2-7, the V gene TRBV12-3 or TRBV12-4; D may be TRBD1 or TRBD2 (7 bases each). This CDR3 contains 13 residues. The V end was cut by 7 bases, the J end by 7 bases, with 17 bases between. As DNA, the CDR3 is TGTGCCAGCATTCAGGGGGGGGGCTATGAGCAGTACTTC. Its translation: CASIQGGGYEQYF.